A single sample is the source of the 29 T cell receptor beta chains below, sequenced in a study of T-cell reconstitution after alpha-beta-depleted transplantation in children. Unique molecular identifiers were incorporated during preparation of the TCRbeta library. One entry per CDR3 protein, called by TCRdb with MiXCR from the PCR reads. The sample shows approximately 250,000 distinct CDR3 sequences, about 26% of them seen only once. Here the sequenced sample was PBMCs, taken before TCRalphabeta/CD19-depleted stem cell transplant. The receptors shown here come from a girl aged 2-9 years with Fanconi anemia, due to receive a stem cell transplant.

This sequence joins TRBV20-1 and TRBJ1-2; D gene uncertain. The CDR3 runs 13 residues. Per germline, CDR1 DFQATT and CDR2 SNEGSKA (reference sequence). Trimming took off 3 bases at V and 8 bases at J, with 16 bases between the two ends. The CDR3 nucleotides read TGCAGTGCTAGGAGGGAGTATGGTACGGGCTACACCTTC. Its translation: CSARREYGTGYTF.

In its sample, this clonotype was seen many times. This chain connects TRBV29-1 to TRBJ2-7; D could derive from TRBD1 or TRBD2 (5 bases each). V dropped 3 bases and J dropped 3 bases, with 18 bases sitting between them. The CDR3 is 15 residues long. CDR1 and CDR2 from the germline V gene are SQVTM and ANQGSEA. CDR3 bases: TGCAGCGTTGATACCCCCGGGGCAGGACACTACGAGCAGTACTTC. This translates into CSVDTPGAGHYEQYF.

The rearrangement joins TRBV29-1 to TRBJ1-2, with unresolved D. Germline loops: CDR1 SQVTM, CDR2 ANQGSEA. CDR3 length equals 12 residues. Trimming took 6 bases from V and 5 from J, leaving 13 bases between them. The CDR3 region has the DNA TGCAGCGTGCTGGACGGTAGATATGGCTACACCTTC. It yields the protein CSVLDGRYGYTF.

This clonotype was detected a few times. This chain connects TRBV7-3 to TRBJ1-2; the match to TRBD1 covers 9 bases. Trimming took 5 bases from V and 3 from J; bases not matched to a gene: 7. CDR3 size: 15 residues. Germline lookup yields CDR1 SGHTA and CDR2 FQGTGA. This CDR3 is CASSGGRQGDYGYTF. DNA of the CDR3: TGTGCCAGCAGCGGAGGAAGACAGGGGGACTATGGCTACACCTTC.

This chain connects TRBV28 to TRBJ2-7; D tentatively reads TRBD1 or TRBD2 (5 bases each). The CDR3 is 12 amino acids. The germline V gene has CDR1 MDHEN and CDR2 SYDVKM. V shed 10 bases and J shed 5 bases, with 15 bases lying between them. The CDR3 loop is CATLSGLDEQYF. The CDR3 DNA reads TGTGCCACCCTGTCGGGGCTCGACGAGCAGTACTTC.

This clonotype occurred many times. The chain has TRBV20-1 and TRBJ2-2; D uncertain. Germline assignment: CDR1 DFQATT and CDR2 SNEGSKA (reference sequence). V shed 6 bases and J shed 0 bases, with 5 bases lying between them. CDR3 length equals 12 residues. Here the CDR3 reads CSALANTGELFF. DNA for the CDR3: TGCAGTGCCCTCGCGAACACCGGGGAGCTGTTTTTT.

The chain has TRBV20-1 and TRBJ2-7; perhaps TRBD2 as D (5 bases). CDR1 and CDR2 from the germline V gene are DFQATT and SNEGSKA (reference sequence). This CDR3 region has 12 residues. Trimming cost V 5 bases and J 1 base, with 9 bases left between them. The CDR3 is CSASGLSYEQYF. The DNA for the CDR3 is TGCAGTGCTTCCGGACTGTCCTACGAGCAGTACTTC.

The J gene is TRBJ2-1, the V gene TRBV20-1; D may be TRBD1 (6 bases). V gave up 0 bases and J gave up 5 bases, with 14 bases separating them. The length of the CDR3 is 15 residues. From germline, CDR1 is DFQATT and CDR2 SNEGSKA (reference sequence). The CDR3 nucleotides read TGCAGTGCTAGAGAAGGGTCAGGGGACCACAATGAGCAGTTCTTC. It is translated as CSAREGSGDHNEQFF.

The rearrangement uses TRBV20-1 and TRBJ2-7; tentative D call: TRBD1 (5 bases). Trimming took 0 bases from V and 3 from J, leaving 6 bases between them. Germline CDR1 reads DFQATT; CDR2 reads SNEGSKA (reference sequence). The CDR3 consists of 12 residues. CDR3 region: CSAREDNYEQYF. The CDR3 bases are TGCAGTGCTAGAGAGGACAACTACGAGCAGTACTTC.

The genes are TRBV28 and TRBJ2-7; D perhaps matches TRBD2 (5 bases). V gave up 6 bases and J gave up 3 bases, with 15 bases separating them. The CDR3 is 14 residues long. Germline V gives CDR1 MDHEN, CDR2 SYDVKM. CDR3 DNA sequence: TGTGCCAGCAGCCAGATCGGACTCTTCTACGAGCAGTACTTC. Translating gives CASSQIGLFYEQYF. The entire variable domain, with the rest obtained from reference TRBV28 and TRBJ2-7, is as follows: DVKVTQSSRYLVKRTGEKVFLECVQDMDHENMFWYRQDPGLGLRLIYFSYDVKMKEKGDIPEGYSVSREKKERFSLILESASTNQTSMYLCASSQIGLFYEQYFGPGTRLTVT.

This clonotype was picked up a small number of times. V usage is TRBV20-1 and J usage is TRBJ2-1, with TRBD2 matching over 9 bases. From germline, CDR1 is DFQATT and CDR2 SNEGSKA (reference sequence). CDR3 length equals 14 residues. Germline trimming cut 3 bases from V and 4 bases from J; bases unmatched to any gene: 4. This CDR3 reads CSARSGGSYNEQFF. CDR3 bases: TGCAGTGCTAGGAGCGGGGGGTCATACAATGAGCAGTTCTTC.

This clonotype was counted only a few times. The chain employs TRBV7-2 and TRBJ2-3; 9 bases map to TRBD2. V lost 5 bases to trimming and J lost 1 base; unmatched junction nucleotides: 7. CDR3 length equals 16 residues. In germline, CDR1 is SGHTA, CDR2 FQGNSA. The CDR3 nucleotides are TGTGCCAGCAGCCTCCTAGCGGGGCCCGGCACAGATACGCAGTATTTT. Its protein is CASSLLAGPGTDTQYF.

The CDR3 nucleotides are TGTGCCAGCAGTTTATCAGGGAATTCACCCCTCCACTTT. This sequence encodes CASSLSGNSPLHF. V and J are TRBV28 and TRBJ1-6; D is perhaps TRBD1 (5 bases). This CDR3 spans 13 amino acids. CDR1 MDHEN and CDR2 SYDVKM come from the germline V gene. V was clipped by 1 base and J by 7 bases, with 5 bases between them.

This chain connects TRBV20-1 to TRBJ2-7; 7 bases fit TRBD2. The junction had 8 bases not matched to a gene; V was cut back by 6 bases and J by 3 bases. This CDR3 is 13 amino acids long. CDR1 and CDR2 from the germline V gene are DFQATT and SNEGSKA (reference sequence). In DNA, the CDR3 is TGCAGTGCCATCGCCCCTAGCGGCTACGAGCAGTACTTC. This sequence encodes CSAIAPSGYEQYF.

In this sample, this clonotype turned up many times. The rearrangement joins TRBV7-2 to TRBJ2-1; D not resolved. Germline V gene data show CDR1 as SGHTA and CDR2 as FQGNSA. Trimming removed 2 bases at V and 3 bases at J, with 14 bases between. The CDR3 is made up of 16 amino acids. In DNA form, the CDR3 reads TGTGCCAGCAGCTTAAGTTCAGTACAGCTCTACAATGAGCAGTTCTTC. Protein: CASSLSSVQLYNEQFF.

In its sample, this clonotype was seen many times. V and J are TRBV29-1 and TRBJ2-1; 7 bases agree with TRBD2. With V trimmed by 5 bases and J by 6 bases, 13 bases remained unmatched. CDR3 length: 15 residues. Germline assignment: CDR1 SQVTM and CDR2 ANQGSEA. The CDR3 nucleotides read TGCAGCGTTTCGTTACTAGCGTCTAGGGGCAATGAGCAGTTCTTC. Encoded protein: CSVSLLASRGNEQFF.

This clonotype was counted between two and nine times. The chain joins TRBV5-1 to TRBJ1-2; D possibly corresponds to TRBD1 (5 bases). This CDR3 is built from 17 residues. Germline-derived CDR1 and CDR2 are SGHRS and YFSETQ. Deletions cut 4 bases from V and 0 bases from J, with 19 bases between. CDR3 region: CASSGREINRANYGYTF. CDR3 nucleotide sequence: TGCGCCAGCAGCGGCAGGGAGATAAACCGGGCTAACTATGGCTACACCTTC.

The chain uses TRBV5-6 and TRBJ2-3, with D unclear. Trimming pared 1 base from V and 6 bases from J, leaving 6 bases between. This CDR3 has 12 amino acids. Germline CDR1 reads SGHDT; CDR2 reads YYEEEE. CDR3 protein: CASSLQDDTQYF. CDR3 in DNA: TGTGCCAGCAGCTTGCAGGATGATACGCAGTATTTT.

The sample holds a few counts of this clonotype. The V and J genes are TRBV6-1 and TRBJ2-1, with TRBD1 matching over 8 bases. The germline gives CDR1 MNHNS, CDR2 SASEGT. The CDR3 sequence is 12 residues long. Losses at the gene ends were 5 bases for V and 14 bases for J; bases not matched to a gene: 8. CDR3 DNA sequence: TGTGCCAGCAGTCTGACAGGGGACCGCGAGTTCTTC. It yields the protein CASSLTGDREFF.

The chain uses TRBV12-3 or TRBV12-4 and TRBJ1-5; 7 nucleotides line up with TRBD1. Trimming took 3 bases from V and 4 from J; bases not matched to a gene: 6. The CDR3 contains 15 residues. The CDR3 region is CASSLDRFLNQPQHF. CDR3 DNA: TGTGCCAGCAGTTTGGACAGGTTTCTGAATCAGCCCCAGCATTTT.

The chain couples TRBV30 to TRBJ2-1; D gene unclear. Germline CDR1 and CDR2: GTSNPN and SVGIG (reference sequence). The CDR3 runs to 17 residues. Between the trimmed V and J ends, which lost 2 bases and 2 bases, there was a span of 19 bases. The DNA of the CDR3 is TGTGCCTGGAGTTCTGTCGGATTCCTCCGTACCTACAATGAGCAGTTCTTC. This sequence encodes CAWSSVGFLRTYNEQFF. Variable domain in full (rest from reference TRBV30 and TRBJ2-1): SQTIHQWPATLVQPVGSPLSLECTVEGTSNPNLYWYRQAAGRGLQLLFYSVGIGQISSEVPQNLSASRPQDRQFILSSKKLLLSDSGFYLCAWSSVGFLRTYNEQFFGPGTRLTVL.

The V gene is TRBV7-6, the J gene TRBJ2-7, with 8 bases fitting TRBD2. This CDR3 has 15 residues. Trimming removed 1 base from V and 3 bases from J; junction bases left unmatched: 5. Germline V gene data show CDR1 as SGHVS and CDR2 as FNYEAQ. The CDR3 spells CASSLGGGGFYEQYF. The CDR3 DNA sequence: TGTGCCAGCAGCTTAGGAGGCGGGGGGTTCTACGAGCAGTACTTC.

To note about this clonotype: This likely comes from a read error, as the CDR3 has no conserved phenylalanine or tryptophan at its end. The V and J genes are TRBV29-1 and TRBJ1-5; 7 nucleotides match TRBD1. With V trimmed by 2 bases and J by 7 bases, 5 bases remained unmatched. This CDR3 is built from 13 residues. CDR1 is SQVTM and CDR2 is ANQGSEA in the germline V gene. The DNA of the CDR3 is TGCAGCGTTGAAACAGGGGAAAACCAGCCCCAGCATGTT. Its translation is CSVETGENQPQHV.

This clonotype was recorded many times. CDR3 nucleotide sequence: TGTGCCAGCAGTTTCGGACTAGCCAAAAACATTCAGTACTTC. Translation: CASSFGLAKNIQYF. The chain uses TRBV12-3 or TRBV12-4 and TRBJ2-4, with a tentative D call TRBD2 (5 bases). The V and J ends lost 3 bases and 0 bases respectively, with 6 bases between them. The CDR3 runs 14 residues.

The chain joins TRBV29-1 to TRBJ2-1; D is possibly TRBD1 (6 bases). This CDR3 is 14 amino acids long. Germline V lookup: CDR1 SQVTM, CDR2 ANQGSEA. Between the trimmed V and J ends, which lost 7 bases and 4 bases, there was a span of 17 bases. This CDR3 reads CSANDDRFYNEQFF. The CDR3 coding sequence is TGCAGCGCTAATGACGACAGGTTTTACAATGAGCAGTTCTTC.

Ten or more counts support this clonotype. This chain uses TRBV20-1 with TRBJ1-1; TRBD1 might be the D (5 bases). The germline V and J ends were trimmed by 3 bases and 1 base, with 6 bases remaining between them. The CDR3 length is 12 residues. Germline lookup yields CDR1 DFQATT and CDR2 SNEGSKA (reference sequence). The DNA for the CDR3 is TGCAGTGCTAGTCAGGGGAACACTGAAGCTTTCTTT. It yields the protein CSASQGNTEAFF.

In this sample, this clonotype turned up many times. This chain uses TRBV12-3 or TRBV12-4 with TRBJ2-1; possible D gene TRBD2, 5 bases. This CDR3 comprises 16 residues. V was shortened by 3 bases and J by 5 bases, with 17 bases between the two germline ends. CDR3 coding DNA: TGTGCCAGCAGTTTCGGGTTTCTGGGAGCGGACAATGAGCAGTTCTTC. Protein sequence: CASSFGFLGADNEQFF.

This rearrangement joins TRBV20-1 to TRBJ1-1; TRBD1 aligns across 8 bases. V shed 5 bases and J 1 base; nucleotides not matched to a gene: 12. This CDR3 comprises 16 residues. Germline CDR1 is DFQATT and CDR2 is SNEGSKA (reference sequence). CDR3 bases: TGCAGTGCTGAAGGACAGGGCGAGGGACCGAACACTGAAGCTTTCTTT. The encoded protein is CSAEGQGEGPNTEAFF.

V and J are TRBV4-2 and TRBJ1-2; 10 nucleotides agree with TRBD1. Germline loops: CDR1 LGHNA, CDR2 YNFKEQ. V was clipped by 4 bases and J by 0 bases; unmatched bases: 8. The CDR3 loop spans 17 amino acids. This CDR3 is CASSLRDRGGPNYGYTF. The CDR3 DNA follows: TGTGCCAGCAGCCTCAGGGACAGGGGTGGTCCTAACTATGGCTACACCTTC.